This T cell receptor beta chain is drawn from a study of PD-L1 blockade in urothelial cancer. About the study: Beginning at some point between 2012 and 2014, patients received atezolizumab, given as 1,200 mg intravenously every 3 weeks. T cells were recovered from blood samples at a median of 141,255. Study-wide findings and caveats: The study found that durable-benefit patients expanded tumor-associated blood clones more at 3 weeks.

The germline V gene encodes CDR1 SEHNR and CDR2 FQNEAQ (reference sequence). With 2 bases removed from V and 7 bases from J, the gap between germline ends came to 14 bases. This CDR3 has 14 amino acids. Sequencing used immunoSEQ multiplex PCR; TCRdb keeps in-frame clones, though not all of them. The sample contains approximately 80,000 clones, over 80% of which appear only once. On this clone itself: What it recognizes is unknown.

The chain joins TRBV7-9 to TRBJ1-1, with D unclear. The sample was PBMCs, taken around atezolizumab (anti-PD-L1) treatment. The receptor's source is a man in his 70s with urothelial cancer. CDR3 bases: TGTGCCAGCAGCTTAACCACCAGCGAGGGTGAAGCTTTCTTT. It is translated as CASSLTTSEGEAFF.